Shown below are 16 T cell receptor beta chains from a single sample sequenced in a study of CD8 T cells in ankylosing spondylitis. In TCRdb, the 5' RACE reads were re-called with MiXCR into one record per CDR3 protein. This repertoire shows approximately 340,000 distinct CDR3 sequences, 14% to 15% found once; its top ten account for approximately 1%. Sequenced sample: blood, either unsorted or a sorted T cell fraction (not recorded which). The receptors here all came from a male donor with ankylosing spondylitis or in good health (not recorded which).

In its sample, this clonotype was seen a few times. The V call is TRBV4-1, the J call TRBJ1-2; TRBD1 might be the D (5 bases). This CDR3 contains 14 residues. The ends were cut back, 3 bases at V and 2 bases at J, with 10 bases in the middle. In germline, CDR1 is MGHRA, CDR2 YSYEKL. CDR3 in amino acids: CASSQMDTNYGYTF. CDR3 nucleotides: TGCGCCAGCAGCCAGATGGACACCAACTATGGCTACACCTTC.

The V and J genes are TRBV4-1 and TRBJ2-1, with D tentatively TRBD1 or TRBD2 (5 bases each). The CDR3 is 14 residues long. The germline V and J ends were trimmed by 2 bases and 10 bases, with 15 bases remaining between them. Germline values: CDR1 MGHRA, CDR2 YSYEKL. The CDR3 DNA sequence: TGCGCCAGCAGCCAACCCTCATCGGGGCGAGAGCAGTTCTTC. Its protein is CASSQPSSGREQFF.

The J gene is TRBJ2-2, the V gene TRBV2, with TRBD1 matching 8 bases. The V gene's germline CDR1 is SNHLY and CDR2 FYNNEI. The trim removed 11 bases at V and 4 bases at J, leaving 15 bases unmatched. CDR3 size: 16 residues. CDR3 amino acids: CAGSPTGGRATGELFF. In nucleotides, the CDR3 is TGTGCCGGCTCCCCTACAGGGGGGCGGGCCACCGGGGAGCTGTTTTTT.

Only a few counts were recorded for this clonotype. The chain couples TRBV29-1 to TRBJ2-1; TRBD2 aligns across 8 bases. Germline CDR1 is SQVTM and CDR2 is ANQGSEA. V shed 3 bases, J shed 7 bases, and the junction held 5 bases outside the gene matches. This CDR3 has 13 residues. This chain's CDR3 is CSVDSGVGNEQFF. The DNA of the CDR3 is TGCAGCGTTGATAGCGGGGTGGGGAATGAGCAGTTCTTC.

The chain is built from TRBV12-3 or TRBV12-4 and TRBJ1-2; 7 bases align to TRBD1. The CDR3 has 15 amino acids. Trimming took 7 bases from V and 7 from J; bases not matched to a gene: 15. The DNA for the CDR3 is TGTGCCAGCACTACAGGGGTGGTGGTAGGAGTTGGCTACACCTTC. Translation: CASTTGVVVGVGYTF.

The chain has TRBV12-3 or TRBV12-4 and TRBJ2-3; D remains ambiguous. The CDR3 spans 16 residues. Trimming left V 0 bases short and J 0 bases short, with 10 bases between. CDR3 sequence (DNA): TGTGCCAGCAGTTTAGCGCTCAGGCTTAGCACAGATACGCAGTATTTT. The encoded protein is CASSLALRLSTDTQYF.

This chain uses TRBV29-1 with TRBJ2-2, with unresolved D. The CDR3 sequence is 14 residues long. Trimming pared 4 bases from V and 0 bases from J, leaving 9 bases between. Germline-derived CDR1 and CDR2 are SQVTM and ANQGSEA. CDR3 DNA sequence: TGCAGCGTTGGAGGCAGATCGAACACCGGGGAGCTGTTTTTT. Its protein is CSVGGRSNTGELFF.

The chain carries TRBV20-1 and TRBJ2-1; a possible D gene is TRBD1 (6 bases). The germline V gene encodes CDR1 DFQATT and CDR2 SNEGSKA (reference sequence). This CDR3 spans 18 amino acids. Between the trimmed V and J ends, which lost 0 bases and 0 bases, there was a span of 18 bases. The CDR3 spells CSARDQGWLGSSYNEQFF. The CDR3 bases are TGCAGTGCTAGAGATCAGGGGTGGCTGGGGAGCTCCTACAATGAGCAGTTCTTC.

This clonotype was observed at least ten times. The chain joins TRBV29-1 to TRBJ1-2; D might be TRBD1 (5 bases). V lost 6 bases and J lost 0, with 11 bases in between. The CDR3 totals 13 residues. Looked up from germline, CDR1 is SQVTM and CDR2 is ANQGSEA. The CDR3 protein is CSVGTQANYGYTF. CDR3 DNA sequence: TGCAGCGTCGGGACCCAGGCTAACTATGGCTACACCTTC. Full variable domain (remainder filled in from reference TRBV29-1 and TRBJ1-2): SAVISQKPSRDICQRGTSLTIQCQVDSQVTMMFWYRQQPGQSLTLIATANQGSEATYESGFVIDKFPISRPNLTFSTLTVSNMSPEDSSIYLCSVGTQANYGYTFGSGTRLTVV.

V is TRBV27 and J is TRBJ2-7; TRBD1 is a possible D gene (7 bases). Trimming cost V 8 bases and J 4 bases, with 12 bases left between them. This CDR3 has 12 amino acids. Germline V gene sequence: CDR1 MNHEY, CDR2 SMNVEV (reference sequence). The CDR3 bases are TGTGCCAGCCGGACAGGAGGGTACGAGCAGTACTTC. It encodes CASRTGGYEQYF.

A few counts support this clonotype. The J gene is TRBJ2-3, the V gene TRBV5-5; D ambiguous. The CDR3 is 17 amino acids. Trimming took off 0 bases at V and 2 bases at J, with 16 bases between the two ends. The germline CDR1 and CDR2 sequences are SGHKS and YYEKEE (reference sequence). The CDR3, as DNA: TGTGCCAGCAGCTTGGATTTTAGGGCGTCTTTCACAGATACGCAGTATTTT. This codes for CASSLDFRASFTDTQYF.

This clonotype has just a few counts. V and J are TRBV12-3 or TRBV12-4 and TRBJ1-6; D remains unclear. This CDR3 is built from 15 residues. V was pared by 5 bases and J by 0 bases, with 8 bases between. The CDR3: CASSATSSYNSPLHF. The CDR3 nucleotides read TGTGCCAGCAGTGCCACCAGCTCCTATAATTCACCCCTCCACTTT.

This clonotype occurred a few times. The chain carries TRBV20-1 and TRBJ2-3; possibly TRBD2 for D (5 bases). CDR1 and CDR2 from the germline V gene are DFQATT and SNEGSKA (reference sequence). Trimming left V 0 bases short and J 3 bases short, with 16 bases between. This CDR3 is built from 16 residues. The CDR3 is CSARDGGPKATDTQYF. The CDR3 DNA sequence: TGCAGTGCTAGAGATGGAGGTCCCAAGGCGACAGATACGCAGTATTTT.

The table lists this clonotype with many counts. The J gene is TRBJ1-5, the V gene TRBV5-1; 7 bases fit TRBD1. The CDR3 contains 15 residues. Unmatched junction bases numbered 7, after V lost 1 base and J lost 6 bases. CDR1 and CDR2 (germline): SGHRS, YFSETQ. This chain's CDR3 is CASSLQGVAGQPQHF. The CDR3, as DNA: TGCGCCAGCAGCTTGCAGGGGGTTGCGGGTCAGCCCCAGCATTTT.

The rearrangement links TRBV20-1 to TRBJ2-5, with 8 bases identical to TRBD2. The CDR3 is 14 residues long. Trimming cost V 8 bases and J 4 bases; bases outside gene matches: 12. Germline V gene data show CDR1 as DFQATT and CDR2 as SNEGSKA (reference sequence). In DNA, the CDR3 is TGCAGTACGGAATTAGCGGGAAAGGCAGAGACCCAGTACTTC. Its protein is CSTELAGKAETQYF.

About this clonotype itself: The junction and the germline gene differ at one end; a read error may be behind it. The chain uses TRBV4-2 and TRBJ1-2; D might be TRBD1 (6 bases). CDR3 length: 15 amino acids. Germline V CDR1 and CDR2: LGHNA, YNFKEQ. In DNA, the CDR3 is TGTGCCAGCAGCCAAGTAAAGGGAACAGGGTCTGGCTACATCTTC. Protein sequence: CASSQVKGTGSGYIF.